These 12 T cell receptor beta chains originate from one sample sequenced in a study of cytomegalovirus exposure and HLA in healthy donors. Use of 60 Vbeta and 13 Jbeta primers characterized the PCR. The table came from immunoSEQ multiplex PCR; TCRdb's copy has only in-frame clones and leaves some out. The repertoire includes some 120,000 clones, about 70% of them detected once, and approximately 1.9% sits in the top ten. Sequenced input: PBMCs. These receptors were obtained from a human donor in good health.

This rearrangement joins TRBV5-1 to TRBJ1-1; 7 bases map to TRBD1. Trimming took 3 bases from V and 3 from J; bases not matched to a gene: 8. This CDR3 is built from 15 residues. The germline V gene has CDR1 SGHRS and CDR2 YFSETQ. DNA of the CDR3: TGCGCCAGCAGCTCGGTGTCAGGGGGGCACACTGAAGCTTTCTTT. Residues: CASSSVSGGHTEAFF.

V is TRBV28 and J is TRBJ2-7, with D tentatively TRBD2 (5 bases). Per germline, CDR1 MDHEN and CDR2 SYDVKM. The ends were cut back, 8 bases at V and 0 bases at J, with 20 bases in the middle. The CDR3 contains 16 residues. Here the CDR3 reads CASGDLGGLTSYEQYF. CDR3 nucleotides: TGTGCCAGCGGGGATCTAGGCGGACTTACCTCCTACGAGCAGTACTTC.

In the case of this clone: An end of the junction does not agree with germline; a read error may underlie this. V usage is TRBV4-1 and J usage is TRBJ2-1, with 7 bases fitting TRBD2. The germline CDR1 and CDR2 sequences are MGHRA and YSYEKL. The CDR3 contains 14 residues. The CDR3: CVSRRGEASNEQFF. The CDR3 DNA reads TGCGTCAGCCGACGGGGGGAAGCGAGCAATGAGCAGTTCTTC.

The chain uses TRBV13 and TRBJ1-4; the match to TRBD1 covers 9 bases. Looked up from germline, CDR1 is PRHDT and CDR2 is FYEKMQ (reference sequence). The CDR3 is 18 amino acids. The ends lost 5 bases at V and 7 bases at J; junction bases unmatched: 17. CDR3 sequence: CASSAHLLTGGAGEKLFF. The CDR3 nucleotides read TGTGCCAGCAGCGCCCACCTCTTAACAGGGGGCGCTGGTGAAAAACTGTTTTTT.

The rearrangement uses TRBV29-1 and TRBJ1-4; tentative D call: TRBD1 (6 bases). Between the trimmed V and J ends, which lost 4 bases and 7 bases, there was a span of 10 bases. The CDR3 consists of 12 residues. Germline CDR1 is SQVTM and CDR2 is ANQGSEA. The DNA for the CDR3 is TGCAGCGTTGGGTTGGACAGTGAAAAACTGTTTTTT. Translated: CSVGLDSEKLFF. The variable domain in full, completed from reference TRBV29-1 and TRBJ1-4, reads SAVISQKPSRDICQRGTSLTIQCQVDSQVTMMFWYRQQPGQSLTLIATANQGSEATYESGFVIDKFPISRPNLTFSTLTVSNMSPEDSSIYLCSVGLDSEKLFFGSGTQLSVL.

The rearrangement uses TRBV5-1 and TRBJ2-5; D remains unclear. With 0 bases removed from V and 1 base from J, the gap between germline ends came to 7 bases. The CDR3 length is 14 residues. Germline loops: CDR1 SGHRS, CDR2 YFSETQ. This CDR3 is CASSLAPGQETQYF. The CDR3 nucleotides are TGCGCCAGCAGCTTGGCCCCCGGCCAAGAGACCCAGTACTTC. The complete variable domain, with remaining parts taken from reference TRBV5-1 and TRBJ2-5, reads KAGVTQTPRYLIKTRGQQVTLSCSPISGHRSVSWYQQTPGQGLQFLFEYFSETQRNKGNFPGRFSGRQFSNSRSEMNVSTLELGDSALYLCASSLAPGQETQYFGPGTRLLVL.

The gene calls are TRBV7-2 and TRBJ1-6; 10 nucleotides line up with TRBD1. Trimming took 2 bases from V and 9 from J; bases not matched to a gene: 1. Per germline, CDR1 SGHTA and CDR2 FQGNSA. The CDR3 runs 14 residues. The CDR3 DNA follows: TGTGCCAGCAGCTTAAGGACAGGGGGTTCACCCCTCCACTTT. Its protein is CASSLRTGGSPLHF.

The chain combines TRBV13 with TRBJ1-2; D perhaps matches TRBD1 (6 bases). This CDR3 spans 14 amino acids. Trimming left V 7 bases short and J 4 bases short, with 16 bases between. The germline gives CDR1 PRHDT, CDR2 FYEKMQ (reference sequence). The CDR3 loop reads CASKYRDNGYGYTF. In DNA form, the CDR3 reads TGTGCCAGCAAATACCGGGACAACGGCTATGGCTACACCTTC.

The genes are TRBV27 and TRBJ1-1; the D gene is possibly TRBD1 (6 bases). Between the trimmed V and J ends, which lost 4 bases and 7 bases, there was a span of 19 bases. The CDR3 consists of 15 residues. Germline V gene sequence: CDR1 MNHEY, CDR2 SMNVEV (reference sequence). The CDR3 sequence: CASSSPSTGSNEAFF. The CDR3 DNA sequence: TGTGCCAGCAGTTCCCCTTCCACAGGGTCGAATGAAGCTTTCTTT.

The CDR3 bases are TGTGCCAGCCATTACAGGGGAAGCGCTGAAGCTTTCTTT. It is translated as CASHYRGSAEAFF. This chain links TRBV6-5 with TRBJ1-1, with 7 bases matching TRBD1. In germline, CDR1 is MNHEY, CDR2 SVGAGI. CDR3 size: 13 residues. The ends lost 8 bases at V and 6 bases at J; junction bases unmatched: 9.

The rearrangement links TRBV14 to TRBJ1-2, with TRBD1 identical over 7 bases. CDR3 length: 15 amino acids. With 4 bases clipped from V and 2 bases from J, the junction kept 7 bases outside the gene matches. From germline, CDR1 is SGHDN and CDR2 FVKESK. The CDR3 is CASSRQGLVNYGYTF. DNA for the CDR3: TGTGCCAGCAGCCGACAGGGTCTGGTAAACTATGGCTACACCTTC.

The CDR3 loop reads CASSDRGWNTEAFF. The CDR3 DNA reads as TGTGCCAGCAGCGACAGGGGGTGGAACACTGAAGCTTTCTTT. The rearrangement links TRBV2 to TRBJ1-1, with 9 bases fitting TRBD1. Germline lookup yields CDR1 SNHLY and CDR2 FYNNEI. With V trimmed by 6 bases and J by 1 base, 3 bases remained unmatched. The CDR3 runs 14 residues.